The next 29 T cell receptor beta chains were all read from a single sample in a study of T-cell memory formation after mild COVID-19. In TCRdb, the 5' RACE reads were re-called with MiXCR into one record per CDR3 protein. The sample holds more than 450,000 distinct CDR3 sequences, 15% to 20% seen once. The source material was PBMCs or a T cell subset sorted from them (not recorded which). Every receptor here comes from an adult woman who had mild COVID-19 (a few samples of this study predate the infection). Cell type and time point are not known.

This clonotype was recorded a few times. The rearrangement uses TRBV12-3 or TRBV12-4 and TRBJ2-1, with TRBD2 identical over 7 bases. Trimming took 5 bases from V and 1 from J; bases not matched to a gene: 17. The CDR3 has 19 residues. The CDR3 DNA reads TGTGCCAGCAGTGGGTGGATTGGCGGGAGCGCCCAATCCTACAATGAGCAGTTCTTC. Its translation: CASSGWIGGSAQSYNEQFF.

In this sample, this clonotype turned up many times. The chain couples TRBV7-3 to TRBJ2-1; 11 positions match TRBD2. With V trimmed by 2 bases and J by 0 bases, 6 bases remained unmatched. CDR3 length: 18 amino acids. Germline V gene lookup returns CDR1 SGHTA and CDR2 FQGTGA. CDR3 sequence reads: CASSLQASGGSSYNEQFF. The DNA for the CDR3 is TGTGCCAGCAGCTTACAGGCTAGCGGGGGGTCCTCCTACAATGAGCAGTTCTTC.

The rearrangement joins TRBV7-3 to TRBJ1-1, with D uncertain. Trimming pared 7 bases from V and 5 bases from J, leaving 14 bases between. The CDR3 is made up of 13 amino acids. Per the germline V gene, CDR1 is SGHTA and CDR2 is FQGTGA. CDR3: CASIWGCGTEAFF. The CDR3 bases are TGTGCCAGCATTTGGGGATGCGGAACTGAAGCTTTCTTT.

This clonotype was counted a few times. The chain carries TRBV10-3 and TRBJ2-7; no firm D call. CDR3 length equals 12 residues. Trimming took 2 bases from V and 2 from J, leaving 4 bases between them. Germline CDR1 ENHRY, CDR2 SYGVKD. CDR3 sequence: CAISELPYEQYF. The CDR3 region has the DNA TGTGCCATCAGTGAGCTTCCCTACGAGCAGTACTTC.

This clonotype was detected only a few times. The V gene is TRBV29-1, the J gene TRBJ1-2; no clear D. CDR1 and CDR2 from the germline V gene are SQVTM and ANQGSEA. The V end lost 4 bases, the J end lost 4 bases, and 16 bases lay between the germline ends. The CDR3 is 14 amino acids. The DNA for the CDR3 is TGCAGCGTTGGCTCCGGCTTCGATGGCTATGGCTACACCTTC. Protein product: CSVGSGFDGYGYTF.

A few counts support this clonotype. The chain carries TRBV6-6 and TRBJ2-7, with TRBD1 matching 8 bases. The length of the CDR3 is 16 residues. The trim removed 2 bases at V and 1 base at J, leaving 7 bases unmatched. Germline V gene data show CDR1 as MNHNY and CDR2 as SVGAGI (reference sequence). This CDR3 reads CASSYPLTGVSYEQYF. The CDR3 DNA is TGTGCCAGCAGTTACCCACTGACAGGGGTTTCCTACGAGCAGTACTTC.

This clonotype was seen only a few times. The genes are TRBV7-8 and TRBJ1-1; D perhaps matches TRBD1 (6 bases). The CDR3 is made up of 14 amino acids. V was trimmed by 2 bases and J by 5 bases, leaving 12 bases between them. From germline, CDR1 is SGHVS and CDR2 FQNEAQ. The chain's CDR3 is CASSLSLGQTEAFF. In DNA form, the CDR3 reads TGTGCCAGCAGCTTATCCCTGGGACAAACTGAAGCTTTCTTT.

V and J are TRBV4-1 and TRBJ2-2; weak D call: TRBD2 (6 bases). V shed 0 bases and J shed 4 bases, with 12 bases lying between them. CDR1 MGHRA and CDR2 YSYEKL come from the germline V gene. The CDR3 spans 16 residues. The CDR3 is CASSQDIGGITGELFF. In DNA form, the CDR3 reads TGCGCCAGCAGCCAAGATATCGGGGGTATCACCGGGGAGCTGTTTTTT.

This chain connects TRBV24-1 to TRBJ1-2; 10 positions match TRBD1. The germline V gene has CDR1 KGHDR and CDR2 SFDVKD. Trimming took 6 bases from V and 6 from J; bases not matched to a gene: 9. The CDR3 runs 15 residues. In nucleotides, the CDR3 is TGTGCCACCAGTCCCCATCGCGACAGGGGGCATGGCTACACCTTC. This sequence encodes CATSPHRDRGHGYTF.

J is TRBJ2-1 and V is TRBV19, with 8 bases fitting TRBD1. This CDR3 is 14 amino acids long. V lost 7 bases and J lost 7; bases outside the gene matches: 9. CDR1 is LNHDA, CDR2 SQIVND, per germline (reference sequence). As DNA, the CDR3 is TGTGCCAGTAACGGCAGGGGGCTAATAAATGAGCAGTTCTTC. Encoded protein: CASNGRGLINEQFF.

At least ten counts were recorded for this clonotype. This chain joins TRBV29-1 and TRBJ2-5; the D is unclear. Germline CDR1 reads SQVTM; CDR2 reads ANQGSEA. The CDR3 extends over 13 amino acids. V was cut by 4 bases and J by 3 bases, with 12 bases left in between. DNA of the CDR3: TGCAGCGTTGGTCACACCTCAAAAGAGACCCAGTACTTC. It yields the protein CSVGHTSKETQYF.

This rearrangement joins TRBV5-4 to TRBJ1-1; D is unresolved. Germline loops: CDR1 SGHNT, CDR2 YYREEE (reference sequence). The CDR3 contains 15 residues. V was shortened by 3 bases and J by 1 base, with 13 bases between the two germline ends. The CDR3 nucleotides read TGTGCCAGCAGCTCCGTCCTCCTAGGGAACACTGAAGCTTTCTTT. This translates into CASSSVLLGNTEAFF. The full variable domain, rest sourced from reference TRBV5-4 and TRBJ1-1, is ETGVTQSPTHLIKTRGQQVTLRCSSQSGHNTVSWYQQALGQGPQFIFQYYREEENGRGNFPPRFSGLQFPNYSSELNVNALELDDSALYLCASSSVLLGNTEAFFGQGTRLTVV.

The chain uses TRBV25-1 and TRBJ1-2, with 9 bases that match TRBD1. The CDR3 has 14 residues. The germline V gene has CDR1 MGHDK and CDR2 SYGVNS. The V and J ends lost 2 bases and 8 bases, in that order; junction bases with no gene match: 6. The CDR3 bases are TGTGCCAGCAGTGAAGGACAGGGGACAGGCGGCTACACCTTC. Protein: CASSEGQGTGGYTF.

The chain links TRBV30 to TRBJ1-2; D may be TRBD1 (6 bases). Germline-derived CDR1 and CDR2 are GTSNPN and SVGIG (reference sequence). V lost 3 bases and J 4 bases, leaving 15 bases between the germline ends. The length of the CDR3 is 14 residues. The CDR3 is CAWRETQGIYGYTF. The CDR3 DNA reads TGTGCCTGGAGAGAAACTCAGGGGATCTATGGCTACACCTTC.

This clonotype was picked up a small number of times. The chain carries TRBV10-3 and TRBJ1-2; maybe TRBD1 (5 bases). This CDR3 has 12 residues. The germline CDR1 and CDR2 sequences are ENHRY and SYGVKD. V was trimmed by 4 bases and J by 8 bases, leaving 11 bases between them. CDR3 nucleotide sequence: TGTGCCATCAGTGTAGGAGGGGAAGGCTACACCTTC. Its translation: CAISVGGEGYTF.

This clonotype showed up just a few times. V and J are TRBV20-1 and TRBJ2-7, with 8 positions matching TRBD1. The junction had 0 bases not matched to a gene; V was cut back by 5 bases and J by 3 bases. In germline, CDR1 is DFQATT, CDR2 SNEGSKA (reference sequence). CDR3 length: 11 residues. The CDR3 here is CSAGQGYEQYF. CDR3 bases: TGCAGTGCTGGACAGGGCTACGAGCAGTACTTC.

The chain combines TRBV10-3 with TRBJ2-7; 8 nucleotides match TRBD1. V dropped 9 bases and J dropped 3; count of bases not matched to a gene: 1. The germline gives CDR1 ENHRY, CDR2 SYGVKD. CDR3 length: 11 residues. CDR3 loop: CAIGTGYEQYF. CDR3 DNA: TGTGCCATTGGGACAGGCTACGAGCAGTACTTC.

V and J are TRBV20-1 and TRBJ2-7; D perhaps matches TRBD1 (5 bases). Trimming removed 6 bases at V and 3 bases at J, with 9 bases between. The CDR3 is made up of 11 amino acids. Germline loops: CDR1 DFQATT, CDR2 SNEGSKA (reference sequence). CDR3 protein: CSARQHYEQYF. CDR3 nucleotide sequence: TGCAGTGCCCGACAGCACTACGAGCAGTACTTC.

This clonotype was recorded at least ten times. This sequence joins TRBV5-5 and TRBJ2-1; 12 positions agree with TRBD2. The V gene end was trimmed by 0 bases and the J gene end by 8 bases; junction bases not matched to a gene: 6. CDR3 size: 16 residues. From germline, CDR1 is SGHKS and CDR2 YYEKEE (reference sequence). CDR3 sequence reads: CASSLALAGGQDEQFF. The CDR3 DNA sequence: TGTGCCAGCAGCTTGGCGCTAGCGGGGGGGCAGGATGAGCAGTTCTTC.

This clonotype was found a few times. The chain's CDR3 is CASSQDLASRWDTEAFF. For the CDR3, the DNA is TGCGCCAGCAGCCAAGATTTGGCCTCCCGTTGGGACACTGAAGCTTTCTTT. The chain links TRBV4-1 to TRBJ1-1; D ambiguous. From germline, CDR1 is MGHRA and CDR2 YSYEKL. Trimming pared 0 bases from V and 3 bases from J, leaving 17 bases between. The CDR3 has 17 amino acids.

Only a few counts were recorded for this clonotype. This chain uses TRBV20-1 with TRBJ1-2, with a possible D match to TRBD1 (6 bases). V lost 1 base and J 3 bases, leaving 12 bases between the germline ends. CDR3 length equals 14 residues. The V gene's germline CDR1 is DFQATT and CDR2 SNEGSKA (reference sequence). DNA of the CDR3: TGCAGTGCTAGAGCATGGGGGGCTGACTATGGCTACACCTTC. Residues: CSARAWGADYGYTF.

This clonotype was detected only a few times. This chain links TRBV7-9 with TRBJ1-1; the match to TRBD1 covers 10 bases. Looked up from germline, CDR1 is SEHNR and CDR2 is FQNEAQ (reference sequence). The CDR3 extends over 14 amino acids. V dropped 5 bases and J dropped 7; count of bases not matched to a gene: 7. The CDR3 loop reads CASSLDRGLREAFF. The DNA of the CDR3 is TGTGCCAGCAGCCTAGACAGGGGGCTCCGTGAAGCTTTCTTT.

This clonotype has ten or more counts. The chain joins TRBV4-2 to TRBJ1-5; 8 bases line up with TRBD1. Germline lookup yields CDR1 LGHNA and CDR2 YNFKEQ. J lost 7 bases, V lost 2 bases, and 7 bases had no gene match. The length of the CDR3 is 15 residues. In DNA, the CDR3 is TGTGCCAGCAGCCAAACTGACAGGGGAAGACAGCCCCAGCATTTT. Its protein is CASSQTDRGRQPQHF.

The chain recombines TRBV20-1 with TRBJ2-1; TRBD2 matches 10 bases. Losses at the gene ends were 3 bases for V and 7 bases for J; bases not matched to a gene: 12. The CDR3 is made up of 16 amino acids. The germline CDR1 and CDR2 sequences are DFQATT and SNEGSKA (reference sequence). This chain's CDR3 is CSARGKAGGRLNEQFF. The CDR3 DNA reads TGCAGTGCTAGGGGGAAAGCGGGAGGGAGGTTGAATGAGCAGTTCTTC.

This clonotype has just a few counts. The DNA for the CDR3 is TGTGCCAGCAGTTCCCACAATAACATCCTACAGTACTTC. It translates to CASSSHNNILQYF. The chain links TRBV6-5 to TRBJ2-7; D not certain. Germline lookup yields CDR1 MNHEY and CDR2 SVGAGI. The CDR3 runs 13 residues. V gave up 4 bases and J gave up 10 bases, with 17 bases separating them.

The chain carries TRBV9 and TRBJ2-2; tentatively, D is TRBD2 (6 bases). Trimming took 4 bases from V and 3 from J, leaving 16 bases between them. This CDR3 has 16 amino acids. CDR1 and CDR2 from the germline V gene are SGDLS and YYNGEE. The DNA of the CDR3 is TGTGCCAGCAGCCCCAGTGGGGGGTTATACACCGGGGAGCTGTTTTTT. It encodes CASSPSGGLYTGELFF.

The rearrangement uses TRBV27 and TRBJ2-1, with a tentative D call TRBD2 (6 bases). V lost 7 bases, J lost 0 bases, and 16 bases lay in between. CDR3 length: 16 residues. CDR1 MNHEY and CDR2 SMNVEV come from the germline V gene (reference sequence). The CDR3 coding sequence is TGTGCCAGCAAACCTATAGCGGCAGTCTCCTACAATGAGCAGTTCTTC. Amino acids: CASKPIAAVSYNEQFF.

The V gene is TRBV7-9, the J gene TRBJ2-1, with D unclear. This CDR3 region has 12 residues. V was cut by 10 bases and J by 9 bases, with 16 bases left in between. The germline V gene encodes CDR1 SEHNR and CDR2 FQNEAQ (reference sequence). This chain's CDR3 is CATEESSSEQFF. In DNA, the CDR3 is TGTGCCACCGAGGAAAGTAGCAGTGAGCAGTTCTTC.

This clonotype was counted between two and nine times. The chain combines TRBV7-6 with TRBJ2-1; 11 positions match TRBD2. This CDR3 comprises 16 residues. Trimming removed 3 bases from V and 4 bases from J; junction bases left unmatched: 5. CDR1 is SGHVS, CDR2 FNYEAQ, per germline. CDR3: CASSFETSGTYNEQFF. CDR3 coding DNA: TGTGCCAGCAGCTTCGAGACTAGCGGGACATACAATGAGCAGTTCTTC.